The source of this T cell receptor beta chain is a study of cytomegalovirus exposure and HLA in healthy donors (TCRdb year 2017). Context from the whole study: According to an earlier analysis of 587 of the donors, some 180 million T cells yielded 95 million to 140 million unique TCR beta sequences and about 300 Gb of sequence data. Roughly 300 gigabases of sequencing data and 75 million to 85 million unique TCR sequences made up an early release that covered several hundred HLA-typed donors. Among the roughly 400 genotyped donors, around 81% belonged to the genetic ancestry cluster associated with self-reported Caucasian donors. The aim of the study was to test whether cataloging public T cell receptors could identify signatures of past pathogen exposure. The T cell repertoires of 700 or so subjects were profiled by immunosequencing and related to cytomegalovirus serostatus. Besides the first cohort of 666 subjects, a separate validation cohort made up of over a hundred different subjects was used. To predict cytomegalovirus infection status, the study brought together high-throughput TCR immunosequencing, statistical association of individual TCRs with disease status, and machine learning. A later analysis re-analyzed previously published TCR beta repertoires from about 730 donors and added high-resolution HLA genotyping to study TCR occurrence patterns. In the later analysis, no new phenotypic data were used to find candidate immune exposures; instead, reliance was placed on TCR beta sequences and their occurrence across donors. An earlier analysis of several hundred of the donors applied high-throughput TCR beta sequencing to assess whether each TCR beta V gene segment acted as functional or pseudogenic. Donor age, sex, ethnicity and CMV serostatus were collected together with the repertoire data. A later genetic analysis took genome-wide SNP genotypes for about 55% of the roughly 700 donors and used that subset as a discovery cohort. Every discovery cohort repertoire had been produced on one sequencing platform. Class I and class II HLA loci were covered by the typing at four-digit resolution. Typing coverage varied by locus: roughly 629-640 donors for A, B, C, DRB1 and DQB1; roughly 520 for DQA1; more than 600 for DPA1; 450 to 480 for DPB1. Because of strong linkage in the cohort, four to six DR-DQ haplotypes were treated as single units for association and clustering. Among under 450 genotyped donors of the cohort, an average of about 240,000 unique TCR beta nucleotide sequences were sequenced per donor, about a sixth of them non-productive.

Results the study describes overall, beyond this receptor: Only TCR beta chains were sequenced in this cohort, and the absence of alpha or paired-chain data limited detectable features. When HLA alleles, especially DR and DQ, strongly co-occurred, TCR associations were difficult to assign to individual alleles. In an earlier analysis of 587 of the donors, most TCR beta V segments appeared in productive rearrangements about 87% or about 30% of the time, broadly matching IMGT annotations. In a later genetic analysis, fewer N-insertions in productive TCRs were reported among donors in an Asian-associated ancestry cluster than the approximately 670-donor mean. The presence/absence analyses assumed that sequencing depth was roughly uniform across donors, and that assumption may not be true. Most TCR sequences were seen in very few donors, while some public TCRs were found in many individuals. At a false discovery rate of 0.05, a later analysis linked under 20,000 TCR beta sequences to specific HLA alleles. Most CMV-associated TCR beta chains appeared to be HLA-restricted in a later analysis, and the HLA associations seemed to be driven largely by CMV exposure. A later analysis found that TCR association rates varied across HLA loci, with DRB1 alleles showing the most associated TCRs and HLA-C alleles the fewest. A later analysis found that HLA-associated TCR beta chains were more clonally expanded and had lower generation probabilities than equally common non-associated chains. Some 16 rarely observed V segments, including chromosome 9 orphons, were excluded from the earlier analysis of approximately 600 of the donors because counts were too low. The classifier was reported to diagnose cytomegalovirus status with high specificity and sensitivity in both the original and validation cohorts. In a later genetic analysis, a missense DCLRE1C variant was associated with V-gene and J-gene trimming of TCR beta chains, and the association was replicated in an independent cohort. According to the authors, the approach could potentially be generalized to other disease states and immunological phenotypes. A further reported finding was that TCR beta sequences accurately predicted the HLA-A and HLA-B alleles for most subjects in the first cohort. Linkage disequilibrium might explain the correlated functional status among segregating V segments, but an unknown experimental factor could not be ruled out. A later analysis reported that several top co-occurrence clusters appeared linked to parvovirus B19, influenza, CMV and Epstein-Barr virus. In vitro tests confirmed that a few of the cytomegalovirus-associated TCR beta chains recognize cytomegalovirus antigens. Some IMGT-functional V segments, including TRBV6-2 and TRBV6-3, could not be distinguished by the 87-base-pair reads and were therefore excluded. In the study, approximately 160 TCR beta chains were listed as associated with cytomegalovirus. A group of highly shared sequence variants was considered likely to be a technical artifact of the sequencing pipeline. The only immune exposure information available for the cohort was CMV serostatus. Because some donors lacked HLA typing at each locus, the association tests relied only on the typed subset.

The CDR3, cysteine through phenylalanine, is 14 amino acids long. CDR3 DNA only is kept here, 42 bases in frame from base 1. V was cut back by 1 base and J by 5 bases, leaving a gap of 12 bases between them. The germline V gene (reference sequence) provides CDR1 SGHNT and CDR2 YYREEE. Libraries were made using the immunoSEQ multiplex PCR assay. The multiplex PCR relied on a mix of 60 forward primers for TCR Vbeta segments and 13 reverse primers for TCR Jbeta segments. The CDR3 region of rearranged TCR beta genes was amplified from genomic DNA with a multiplex PCR assay. The Illumina HiSeq System was used to sequence the amplified TCR beta libraries as 87-base-pair reads. Turning to the authors' computational methods: In a later analysis, around 80 million unique TCR beta chains were counted across the 666 repertoires, and some 10 million of these chains were shared by at least two donors. Raw reads were error-corrected and collapsed into unique sequences with a nearest-neighbor algorithm that merged closely related sequences to remove PCR and sequencing errors. V, D and J gene segments were assigned by aligning CDR3 sequences to IMGT reference sequences. Each retained sequence needed at least a six-nucleotide match to both a V gene segment and a J gene segment. Rearrangements were classified as productive when the CDR3 lacked stop codons and remained in frame with V and J, and all other rearrangements were classified as non-productive. Following IMGT convention, CDR3 was defined as the stretch from the second conserved V-encoded cysteine up to the conserved J-encoded phenylalanine. The earlier analysis of more than 450 of the donors excluded sequences that lacked an unambiguous match to a single V gene segment. An earlier analysis of a few hundred of the donors called V segments functional above 56.7% productive rearrangements and segregating when the between-donor standard deviation exceeded 5%. A statistical classification framework was developed to diagnose cytomegalovirus status using the catalog of TCR beta chain sequences. In a later analysis, V and J genes were assigned by comparing TCR nucleotide sequences against IMGT/GENE-DB human TR gene sequences. In a later analysis, CDR3 sequences and most-parsimonious VDJ recombination scenarios were assigned using the TCRdist pipeline. In a later analysis, each TCR beta chain was defined by its CDR3 amino acid sequence together with its V-gene family, and reads without a unique V-gene family were excluded. In a later analysis, approximately 640 highly shared, low-generation-probability nucleotide sequences were removed to address suspected cross-contamination and a sequencing artifact. In a later analysis, a clonal expansion index for each public chain was calculated from normalized within-repertoire ranks of inferred template counts. In a later analysis, generation probabilities were computed using a VDJ recombination model fitted to out-of-frame rearrangements, and the results were checked against IGoR. In a later analysis, hypergeometric tests were used to score TCR-TCR, TCR-HLA and TCR-CMV co-occurrence, with a repertoire-size bias correction applied to TCR pairs. A later analysis estimated false discovery rates by permuting HLA or CMV assignments 20 times. In a later analysis, co-occurring TCRs were grouped using DBSCAN, and TCRdist sequence similarity was added for clustering within HLA-allele-positive subsets. For co-occurrence clustering, repertoires with fewer than 30,000 or more than 120,000 public chains were excluded, along with roughly five repertoires with anomalous nucleotide sharing. The immuneACCESS repertoire file appears here via TCRdb, limited to in-frame rearrangements. These files lack a portion of the clones; in checked studies, under half of the deficit traces to unresolved V genes, and the cause of the others is not known. V, J and clone size were drawn from that table, and D and trimming were deduced from the DNA. In this sample's table one finds 100,000 to 150,000 clones. The top ten hold around 2.9% of the sample.

Turning to this clone: Its antigen specificity is not known.

The cohort comprised some 680 healthy bone marrow donors. Cohort members were all nominally healthy when sampled, although unrecorded immune exposures were likely present. The donor tested CMV seronegative, placing the donor among the 300 to 450 seronegative members of the cohort. A peripheral blood sample was collected from each donor, and TCR beta sequencing was performed on peripheral blood mononuclear cells. Genomic DNA extraction from the blood cell samples was performed with the Qiagen DNeasy Blood Extraction Kit. Material: PBMCs. The rearranged segments are TRBV5-4 and TRBJ1-1; the D gene identity is not certain. The source is a man aged 25-45 years in good health and CMV-seronegative. The base sequence is TGTGCCAGCAGCTTGCCCTTTCCACGGACTGAAGCTTTCTTT. The resulting protein is CASSLPFPRTEAFF.